This T cell receptor (beta chain) was documented in a study of blood T cells in healthy people across ages (dated by TCRdb to 2013 to 2016). Context from the whole study: In model experiments, template switching captured roughly one uniquely barcoded TCR beta cDNA molecule for every two T cells. Using the same blood draw, the study looked at two additional independent replicas of 1 million unique cDNA reads for two donors, one aged 18 to 30 and the other aged 80 or older. Four age groups were formed from the donors: young (average approximately 15 years), middle-aged (around 39), aged (approximately 60) and long-lived (more than 75). Using deep sequencing normalized with unique cDNA molecular identifiers, the study measured how TCR beta repertoire diversity changes with age.

The library came from 5' RACE. TCRdb names Illumina HiSeq 2500 as the instrument used. A second PCR of roughly 7 to 11 cycles was performed with a sample-barcoded 5' primer and a J-beta primer mix. A template-switch 5' adaptor carrying 12 random nucleotides introduced a unique molecular identifier onto each TCR beta cDNA molecule. Each sample yielded at least 3 million CDR3-containing paired-end reads. The Mint cDNA synthesis kit, primed by a TRBC-specific oligonucleotide, was used to synthesize first-strand cDNA from all RNA. All cDNA was treated with uracil-DNA glycosylase and then went through a first 18-cycle PCR with the universal primers M1SS and BC2_uni_R. The original methods were these. Each sample was normalized by randomly selecting 1 million high-quality reads, each carrying a distinct molecular identifier. Instead of being binned into consensus sequences, reads with shared molecular identifiers were discarded. MiTCR, with a Q25 quality threshold and the strictest error-elimination algorithm, was used for CDR3 identification, clonotype clustering and error correction. Lower-bound total TCR beta diversity was estimated with a nonparametric unseen species model using Euler transformation. In-frame beta chains were kept once TCRdb had trimmed the public reads at Q25 with fastp and called clones with MiXCR. Each CDR3 protein appears once, grouped with its most common genes and DNA. Here the V and J calls rest on TCRdb's processing, not on the authors' analysis. The sample contains roughly 560,000 distinct CDR3 sequences, nearly 25% of them found a single time. The ten most abundant clones make up 7.5% to 9% of the sample.

Systemically healthy Caucasian individuals from Russia, 35 to 40 in total and aged about 6 to 95 years, were included as donors. Each donor gave ten milliliters of peripheral blood, collected into EDTA-treated Vacutainer tubes. Ficoll-Paque density-gradient centrifugation was used to isolate PBMCs, with at least 7 million per sample. Trizol reagent was used to extract total RNA from PBMCs, with at least 5 micrograms per sample. Naive CD45RAhigh/CD27high T cell percentages were measured by flow cytometry on a PBMC aliquot from every donor. CDR3 length: 15 amino acids, cysteine to phenylalanine. The only DNA kept is the CDR3, 45 bases in frame from the first base. The germline V gene (reference sequence) provides CDR1 LNHDA and CDR2 SQIVND. From V the trimming removes 6 bases and from J it removes 4 bases, while the gene matches leave 5 bases of the junction unaccounted for. Concerning this clonotype: Its antigen remains unidentified. No much larger clonotype is one base removed from it; base qualities were not supplied.

Summary of the overall study and its limitations: A strong correlation was found between observed TCR beta diversity and the percentage of naive T cells measured by flow cytometry. Observed TCR beta diversity per million T cells fell roughly linearly with age, and a significant reduction was already apparent by age roughly 41. The CMV infection status of donors was not known, potentially confounding age-related changes in expanded clonotypes. Bulk unsorted PBMC profiling prevented conclusive comparison of naive and antigen-experienced compartments. The long-lived group showed more naive CD4+ T cells, fewer expanded clones and increased TCR diversity than the aged group, suggesting age selection. Estimates of total diversity based on one million sequenced T cells were regarded as lower bounds and as underestimates.

These data also featured in a second study, about T cells of mothers and their children. From the second report: Donors were nine systemically healthy Caucasian individuals: three mothers and their six children. cDNA synthesis consumed the entire amount of extracted RNA, loaded at about 1.5 ug RNA in each 15 ul reaction. In the second PCR, sample barcodes and 2-4 random nucleotides were introduced via the M1S primer. More than 9 million TCR beta CDR3 reads were obtained from each mother, and approximately 3 million reads were obtained from each child. Thymic selection similarly shapes TCR recombination output in related and unrelated pairs, with minor effect from inherited differences. Normalized repertoire overlap was always found to be slightly, but never significantly, higher in related mother-child pairs than in unrelated mother-child pairs. Persistent microchimeric T cell clones were not detected, at a sensitivity of around 95 clones per million clonotypes. The study used deep NGS to compare TCR beta repertoires of mothers and children, seeking features distinguishing related mother-child pairs from unrelated individuals. The mean age was about 38 +/- 4 years for the mothers and around 11 +/- 4 years for the children. Libraries were sequenced on Illumina HiSeq 2000 with 100+100 nt paired-end reads after adapter ligation with NEBNext reagents. Mother and child libraries were prepared a month apart and sequenced in separate runs to prevent cross-contamination. Between roughly 450,000 and 2,200,000 distinct TCR beta clonotypes were identified per donor. Naive TCR beta clonotypes were estimated from low-frequency clonotypes matched to each donor's FACS-determined naive share, without sorting.

The material sequenced was blood. This chain joins TRBV19 to TRBJ2-3, with 12 bases matching TRBD1. The receptor's source is a boy younger than 18 in good health. The DNA sequence follows: TGTGCCAGTAGAAGGGGGACAGGGGGCGCAGATACGCAGTATTTT. Protein translation: CASRRGTGGADTQYF. Full variable domain (CDR3 extended with the reference TRBV19 and TRBJ2-3 proteins): DGGITQSPKYLFRKEGQNVTLSCEQNLNHDAMYWYRQDPGQGLRLIYYSQIVNDFQKGDIAEGYSVSREKKESFPLTVTSAQKNPTAFYLCASRRGTGGADTQYFGPGTRLTVL.